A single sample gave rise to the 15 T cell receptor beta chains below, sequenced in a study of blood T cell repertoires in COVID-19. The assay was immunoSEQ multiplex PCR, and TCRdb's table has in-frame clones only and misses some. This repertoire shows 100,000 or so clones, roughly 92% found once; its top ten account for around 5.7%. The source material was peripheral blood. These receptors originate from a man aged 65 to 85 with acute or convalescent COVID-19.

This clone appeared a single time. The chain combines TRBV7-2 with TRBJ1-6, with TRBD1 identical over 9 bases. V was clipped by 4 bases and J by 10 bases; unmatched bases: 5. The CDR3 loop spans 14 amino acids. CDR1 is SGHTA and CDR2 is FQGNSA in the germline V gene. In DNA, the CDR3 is TGTGCCAGCAGCTATCCGGGACAGGGCTCACCCCTCCACTTT. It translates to CASSYPGQGSPLHF.

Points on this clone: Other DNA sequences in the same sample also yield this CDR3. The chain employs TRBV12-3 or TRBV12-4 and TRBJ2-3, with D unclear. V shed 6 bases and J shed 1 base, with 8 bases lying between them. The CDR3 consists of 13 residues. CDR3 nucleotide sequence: TGTGCCAGCAGCCTCCGGGGCACAGATACGCAGTATTTT. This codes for CASSLRGTDTQYF.

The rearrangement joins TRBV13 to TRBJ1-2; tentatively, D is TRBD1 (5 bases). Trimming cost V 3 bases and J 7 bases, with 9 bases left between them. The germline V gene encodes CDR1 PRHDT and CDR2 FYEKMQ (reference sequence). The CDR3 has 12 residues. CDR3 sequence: CASSFGAAGYTF. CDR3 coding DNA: TGTGCCAGCAGCTTTGGGGCGGCTGGCTACACCTTC.

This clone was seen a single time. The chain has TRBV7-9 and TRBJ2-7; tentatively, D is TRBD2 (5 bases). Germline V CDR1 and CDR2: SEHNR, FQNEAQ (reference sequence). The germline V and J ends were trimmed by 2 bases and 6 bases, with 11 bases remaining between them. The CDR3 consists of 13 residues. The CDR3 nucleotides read TGTGCCAGCAGCTTAACGGGGTTTAGCGAGCAGTACTTC. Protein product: CASSLTGFSEQYF. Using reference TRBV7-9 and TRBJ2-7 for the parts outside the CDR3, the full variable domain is DTGVSQNPRHKITKRGQNVTFRCDPISEHNRLYWYRQTLGQGPEFLTYFQNEAQLEKSRLLSDRFSAERPKGSFSTLEIQRTEQGDSAMYLCASSLTGFSEQYFGPGTRLTVT.

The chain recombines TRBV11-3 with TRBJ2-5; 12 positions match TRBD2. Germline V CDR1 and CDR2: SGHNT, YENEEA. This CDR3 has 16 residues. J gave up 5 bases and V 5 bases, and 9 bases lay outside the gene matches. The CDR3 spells CASSPGLAGPWETQYF. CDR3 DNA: TGTGCCAGCAGCCCCGGACTAGCGGGGCCATGGGAGACCCAGTACTTC.

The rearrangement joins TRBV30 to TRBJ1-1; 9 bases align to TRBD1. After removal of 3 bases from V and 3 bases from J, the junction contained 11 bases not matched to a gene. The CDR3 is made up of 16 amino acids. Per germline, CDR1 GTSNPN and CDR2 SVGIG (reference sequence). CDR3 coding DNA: TGTGCCTGGAGGGACAGGGGTTATGGGTTGTACACTGAAGCTTTCTTT. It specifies CAWRDRGYGLYTEAFF.

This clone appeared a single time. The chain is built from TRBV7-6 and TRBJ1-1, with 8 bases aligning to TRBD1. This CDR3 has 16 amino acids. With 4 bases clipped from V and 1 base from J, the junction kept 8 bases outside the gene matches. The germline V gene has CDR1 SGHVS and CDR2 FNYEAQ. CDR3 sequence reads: CASSSTGGGRNTEAFF. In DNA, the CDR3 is TGTGCCAGCAGCTCAACAGGGGGAGGTAGGAACACTGAAGCTTTCTTT.

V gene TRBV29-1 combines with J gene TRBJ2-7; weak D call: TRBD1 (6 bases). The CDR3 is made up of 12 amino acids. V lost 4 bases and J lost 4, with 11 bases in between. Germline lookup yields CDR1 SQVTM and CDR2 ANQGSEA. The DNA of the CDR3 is TGCAGCGTTGGACAGGATCCGTACGAGCAGTACTTC. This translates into CSVGQDPYEQYF.

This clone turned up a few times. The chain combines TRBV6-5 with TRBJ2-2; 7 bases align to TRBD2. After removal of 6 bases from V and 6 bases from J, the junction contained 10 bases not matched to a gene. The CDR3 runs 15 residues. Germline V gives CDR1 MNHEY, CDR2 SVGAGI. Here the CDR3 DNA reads TGTGCCAGCAGGCTACTAGCGTTCCTCCCCGGGGAGCTGTTTTTT. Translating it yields CASRLLAFLPGELFF.

This CDR3 reads CASSLVVREAFF. The CDR3 bases are TGTGCCAGCAGTTTAGTGGTCAGGGAAGCTTTCTTT. The rearrangement links TRBV12-3 or TRBV12-4 to TRBJ1-1; D gene unclear. The CDR3 length is 12 residues. V was shortened by 1 base and J by 8 bases, with 8 bases between the two germline ends.

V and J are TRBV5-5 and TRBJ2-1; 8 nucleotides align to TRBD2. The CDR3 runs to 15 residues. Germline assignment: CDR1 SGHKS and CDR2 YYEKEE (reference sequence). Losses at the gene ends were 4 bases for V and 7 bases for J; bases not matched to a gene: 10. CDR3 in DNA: TGTGCCAGCAGCGAGACTAGCGTGCCTTGGAATGAGCAGTTCTTC. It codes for CASSETSVPWNEQFF.

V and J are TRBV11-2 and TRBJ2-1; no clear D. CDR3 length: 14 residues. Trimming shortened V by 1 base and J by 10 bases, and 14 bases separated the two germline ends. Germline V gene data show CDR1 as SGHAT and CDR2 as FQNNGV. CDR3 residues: CASSLVGPLREQFF. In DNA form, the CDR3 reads TGTGCCAGCAGCTTAGTTGGGCCCCTCAGGGAGCAGTTCTTC.

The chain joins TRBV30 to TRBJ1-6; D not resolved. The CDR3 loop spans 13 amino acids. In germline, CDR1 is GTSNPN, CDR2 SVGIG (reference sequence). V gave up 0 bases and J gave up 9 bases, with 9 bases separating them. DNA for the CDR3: TGTGCCTGGAGTGTAGTGGGAGGTTCACCCCTCCACTTT. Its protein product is CAWSVVGGSPLHF.

The CDR3 spells CASSDLTTGENTEAFF. The CDR3, as DNA: TGTGCCAGCAGTGACCTAACGACAGGGGAGAACACTGAAGCTTTCTTT. The rearrangement uses TRBV25-1 and TRBJ1-1; TRBD1 matches at 8 bases. This CDR3 spans 16 amino acids. CDR1 and CDR2 from the germline V gene are MGHDK and SYGVNS. Losses at the gene ends were 3 bases for V and 1 base for J; bases not matched to a gene: 7.

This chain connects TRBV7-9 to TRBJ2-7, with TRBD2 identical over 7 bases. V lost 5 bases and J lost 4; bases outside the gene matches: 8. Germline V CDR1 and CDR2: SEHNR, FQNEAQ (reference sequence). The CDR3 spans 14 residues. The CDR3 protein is CASSPGLQLYEQYF. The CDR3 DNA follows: TGTGCCAGCAGCCCGGGACTACAATTGTACGAGCAGTACTTC.